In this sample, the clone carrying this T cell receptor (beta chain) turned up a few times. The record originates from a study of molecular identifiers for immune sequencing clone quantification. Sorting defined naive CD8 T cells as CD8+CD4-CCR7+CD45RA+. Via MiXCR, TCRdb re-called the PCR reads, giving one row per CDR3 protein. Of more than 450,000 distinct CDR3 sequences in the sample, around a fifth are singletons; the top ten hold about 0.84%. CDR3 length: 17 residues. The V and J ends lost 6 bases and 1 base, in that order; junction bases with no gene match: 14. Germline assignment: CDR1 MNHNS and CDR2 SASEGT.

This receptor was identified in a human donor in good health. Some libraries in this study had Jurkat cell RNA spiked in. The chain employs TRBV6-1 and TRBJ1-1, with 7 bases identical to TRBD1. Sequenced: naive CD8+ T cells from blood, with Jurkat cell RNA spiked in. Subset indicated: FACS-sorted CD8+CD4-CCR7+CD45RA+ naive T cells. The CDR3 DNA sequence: TGTGCCAGCAGCCCTTTGAAAGGGGGCGCGTGGAACACTGAAGCTTTCTTT. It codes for CASSPLKGGAWNTEAFF.